This T cell receptor beta chain comes out of a study of graft-versus-host responses after intestinal transplantation. Whole-study context: In this cohort, recipients had multivisceral, liver-intestinal, or isolated intestinal transplants.

With regard to this clone: Its antigen is currently unknown.

The repertoire was sequenced with immunoSEQ multiplex PCR; TCRdb's copy has only in-frame clones and lacks some. This table holds under 150,000 clones, about nine tenths found once. Germline V gives CDR1 SQVTM, CDR2 ANQGSEA. The CDR3 length is 14 residues. V lost 6 bases and J 6 bases, leaving 20 bases between the germline ends. General observations from the study: GvH clones detected in recipient marrow included some appearing first in ileum or blood.

The specimen was unstimulated CD4+ T cells sorted from spleen or lymph node cells, collected before intestinal transplant. The sequence derives from a human donor who received an intestinal transplant. This rearrangement joins TRBV29-1 to TRBJ1-2; D unresolved. The CDR3 reads CSVSKRELRNGYTF. CDR3 nucleotides: TGCAGCGTCTCCAAGCGGGAACTAAGGAATGGCTACACCTTC.